A selection of T cell receptor beta chains follows, all from one sample in a study of T cell responses to AZD1222 COVID-19 vaccine. The method was immunoSEQ multiplex PCR; TCRdb's version includes in-frame clones alone and lacks a portion of them. This sample yields 90,000 to 120,000 clones, of which more than 80% are seen a single time; less than 8% belongs to the top ten. The material sequenced was peripheral blood, taken on day 0 of AZD1222 vaccination. The receptors here all came from an adult in good health. CDR3s include the opening cysteine and the closing phenylalanine or tryptophan. The D gene is left open where the match is weak. A clone size is listed for some rows: how often the clone was seen (once, few, many), or a class if it is expanded.

v_gene	abundance	d_gene	len	j_gene	CDR3aa	CDR3nt
TRBV18	NA	TRBD2	13	TRBJ2-7	CASSPGLANEQYF	TGTGCCAGCTCACCCGGACTAGCGAACGAGCAGTACTTC
TRBV2	NA	TRBD1	16	TRBJ1-6	CASSFSGTENNSPLHF	TGTGCCAGCAGCTTTAGTGGGACAGAGAATAATTCACCCCTCCACTTT
TRBV7-2	once	NA	16	TRBJ2-7	CASSLGDSWIPYEQYF	TGTGCCAGCAGCTTAGGAGACAGCTGGATACCCTACGAGCAGTACTTC
TRBV6-5	NA	TRBD1	14	TRBJ2-1	CASWDRALSNEQFF	TGTGCCAGCTGGGACAGGGCTTTATCTAATGAGCAGTTCTTC
TRBV19	NA	TRBD1	14	TRBJ2-3	CASTSTGGTDTQYF	TGTGCCAGTACCTCGACAGGGGGCACAGATACGCAGTATTTT
TRBV10-3	NA	TRBD1	13	TRBJ1-1	CASAGGAQTEAFF	TGTGCCAGCGCAGGGGGCGCTCAGACTGAAGCTTTCTTT
TRBV6-5	few	NA	13	TRBJ1-1	CASSNHRNTEAFF	TGTGCCAGCAGCAACCACAGGAACACTGAAGCTTTCTTT
TRBV27	NA	NA	14	TRBJ2-1	CASSYRAPHNEQFF	TGTGCCAGCAGCTACAGGGCACCGCACAATGAGCAGTTCTTC
TRBV7-6	NA	NA	15	TRBJ1-1	CASSVTRQLNTEAFF	TGTGCCAGCAGCGTTACACGACAACTGAACACTGAAGCTTTCTTT
TRBV18	NA	NA	13	TRBJ1-1	CASSPAREGEAFF	TGTGCCAGCTCACCTGCCAGGGAAGGTGAAGCTTTCTTT
TRBV30	NA	NA	18	TRBJ2-1	CAWSGGHGASFSYNEQFF	TGTGCCTGGAGCGGGGGACATGGGGCCTCGTTTTCCTACAATGAGCAGTTCTTC
TRBV19	NA	TRBD1	13	TRBJ1-1	CASSPDRYTEAFF	TGTGCCAGTAGCCCGGACAGGTACACTGAAGCTTTCTTT
TRBV7-9	few	TRBD1	14	TRBJ2-7	CASSQGQATYEQYF	TGTGCCAGCAGCCAGGGACAGGCAACCTACGAGCAGTACTTC
TRBV5-1	few	NA	13	TRBJ1-1	CASSLQENTEAFF	TGCGCCAGCAGCTTACAGGAGAACACTGAAGCTTTCTTT
TRBV7-6	NA	NA	15	TRBJ2-3	CASAQGAGFTDTQYF	TGTGCCAGCGCACAAGGGGCAGGGTTCACAGATACGCAGTATTTT
TRBV15	once	TRBD2	18	TRBJ2-3	CATSRDPPSGSGIDTQYF	TGTGCCACCAGCAGAGATCCCCCTAGCGGGAGCGGGATAGATACGCAGTATTTT
TRBV28	NA	NA	15	TRBJ2-2	CASSFRVRGTGELFF	TGTGCCAGCAGTTTCCGGGTAAGGGGCACCGGGGAGCTGTTTTTT
TRBV7-6	NA	TRBD1	15	TRBJ2-5	CASSVRQGAMETQYF	TGTGCCAGCAGCGTACGACAGGGGGCTATGGAGACCCAGTACTTC
TRBV24-1	few	NA	16	TRBJ1-4	CATSDAGLGRSEKLFF	TGTGCCACCAGTGATGCAGGCTTGGGTAGGAGTGAAAAACTGTTTTTT
TRBV7-2	once	NA	14	TRBJ1-1	CASSLARQNTEAFF	TGTGCCAGCAGCTTAGCACGGCAGAACACTGAAGCTTTCTTT
TRBV5-5	NA	TRBD2	14	TRBJ2-7	CASRSTSGTYEQYF	TGTGCCAGCAGATCGACTAGCGGGACTTACGAGCAGTACTTC
TRBV19	NA	NA	14	TRBJ2-3	CASTPSLQSDTQYF	TGTGCCAGTACCCCTAGCTTACAGTCCGATACGCAGTATTTT
TRBV7-3	NA	NA	15	TRBJ1-1	CASSPGMQGGTEAFF	TGTGCCAGCAGCCCCGGTATGCAGGGAGGAACTGAAGCTTTCTTT
TRBV7-9	once	TRBD1	17	TRBJ1-2	CASSRTGTSPTVEGYTF	TGTGCCAGCAGTCGGACAGGAACCTCTCCCACCGTTGAGGGCTACACCTTC
TRBV19	NA	TRBD1	14	TRBJ1-3	CASSPGTGGNTIYF	TGTGCCAGTAGTCCCGGGACAGGGGGAAACACCATATATTTT
TRBV19	NA	NA	12	TRBJ1-3	CASSTGGNTIYF	TGTGCCAGTAGTACGGGTGGAAACACCATATATTTT
TRBV4-3	NA	NA	14	TRBJ1-1	CASSQEHMNTEAFF	TGCGCCAGCAGCCAGGAGCACATGAACACTGAAGCTTTCTTT
TRBV27	NA	NA	15	TRBJ2-7	CASSLKGAFSYEQYF	TGTGCCAGCAGTTTAAAGGGCGCGTTCTCCTACGAGCAGTACTTC
TRBV7-7	NA	TRBD1	14	TRBJ2-5	CASSLTGGLETQYF	TGTGCTAGCAGCCTCACAGGGGGACTAGAGACCCAGTACTTC
TRBV6-5	NA	TRBD1	13	TRBJ1-5	CATTQGGNQPQHF	TGTGCCACAACACAGGGGGGCAATCAGCCCCAGCATTTT
TRBV7-9	once	TRBD2	17	TRBJ2-7	CASSLAGGLAGGREQYF	TGTGCCAGCAGCTTAGCGGGAGGACTAGCGGGAGGGCGCGAGCAGTACTTC
TRBV7-6	NA	NA	16	TRBJ2-5	CASSLGLASKGETQYF	TGTGCCAGCAGCTTGGGGCTGGCTAGTAAGGGAGAGACCCAGTACTTC
TRBV30	NA	TRBD1	15	TRBJ1-1	CAWKGGDRVGTEAFF	TGTGCCTGGAAGGGGGGAGACAGGGTGGGCACTGAAGCTTTCTTT
TRBV5-4	NA	NA	15	TRBJ1-6	CASSPKRGEGSPLHF	TGTGCCAGCAGCCCGAAGAGGGGTGAAGGATCACCCCTCCACTTT
TRBV4-1	NA	NA	16	TRBJ2-5	CASSQGLTRGQETQYF	TGCGCCAGCAGCCAAGGCCTGACTAGGGGCCAAGAGACCCAGTACTTC
TRBV29-1	NA	NA	13	TRBJ2-5	CSVERDLQETQYF	TGCAGCGTTGAAAGGGACTTACAAGAGACCCAGTACTTC
TRBV12-3/TRBV12-4	NA	NA	13	TRBJ2-7	CASRPTVSYEQYF	TGTGCCAGCAGACCTACTGTGTCCTACGAGCAGTACTTC
TRBV3-1/TRBV3-2	NA	NA	17	TRBJ1-4	CASSQAWGRATNEKLFF	TGTGCCAGCAGCCAAGCATGGGGCCGAGCAACTAATGAAAAACTGTTTTTT
TRBV29-1	NA	NA	14	TRBJ1-1	CSVPRDTGNTEAFF	TGCAGCGTTCCCCGGGACACGGGGAACACTGAAGCTTTCTTT
TRBV9	NA	NA	15	TRBJ2-7	CASSAKLGTVYEQYF	TGTGCCAGCAGCGCGAAGTTGGGAACGGTCTACGAGCAGTACTTC
TRBV24-1	NA	TRBD2	18	TRBJ2-3	CATRPGLAGGPYTDTQYF	TGTGCCACCAGACCGGGACTAGCGGGAGGGCCGTACACAGATACGCAGTATTTT
TRBV6-5	NA	NA	13	TRBJ1-5	CASRQEGNQPQHF	TGTGCCAGCAGACAGGAGGGCAATCAGCCCCAGCATTTT
TRBV18	NA	TRBD1	18	TRBJ1-4	CASSPGHRLQGTNEKLFF	TGTGCCAGCTCACCAGGTCACAGGCTACAGGGGACTAATGAAAAACTGTTTTTT
TRBV19	NA	TRBD1	13	TRBJ1-2	CASSMNRGGGYTF	TGTGCCAGTAGTATGAACAGGGGAGGCGGCTACACCTTC
TRBV6-6	NA	NA	13	TRBJ2-1	CASSSVGVPEQFF	TGTGCCAGCAGTTCGGTGGGAGTCCCTGAGCAGTTCTTC
TRBV19	NA	TRBD2	16	TRBJ2-7	CASSASTSGNSYEQYF	TGTGCCAGTAGTGCCTCAACTAGCGGGAACTCCTACGAGCAGTACTTC
TRBV18	NA	TRBD1	16	TRBJ2-2	CASSLTTGVGTGELFF	TGTGCCAGCTCACTAACCACAGGGGTCGGCACCGGGGAGCTGTTTTTT
TRBV9	NA	NA	15	TRBJ1-1	CASSVDSRRDTEAFF	TGTGCCAGCAGCGTAGATAGCCGGAGGGACACTGAAGCTTTCTTT
TRBV28	NA	NA	14	TRBJ1-3	CASSPPGGRNTIYF	TGTGCCAGCAGCCCGCCCGGGGGGAGAAACACCATATATTTT
TRBV29-1	NA	NA	15	TRBJ2-4	CSVTSPPLSANIQYF	TGCAGCGTCACATCCCCCCCCCTGTCGGCAAACATTCAGTACTTC
TRBV5-1	few	TRBD2	15	TRBJ2-1	CASSFRAGASNEQFF	TGCGCCAGCAGCTTTCGAGCGGGAGCCAGCAATGAGCAGTTCTTC
TRBV7-3	NA	NA	16	TRBJ1-6	CASSLMGVSHNSPLHF	TGTGCCAGCAGCTTAATGGGGGTGAGCCATAATTCACCCCTCCACTTT
TRBV5-5	NA	NA	14	TRBJ2-2	CASSLNFGTGELFF	TGTGCCAGCAGCTTGAACTTTGGAACCGGGGAGCTGTTTTTT